This T cell receptor beta chain was sequenced in a study of T cell responses to AZD1222 COVID-19 vaccine. General study results and limits: It should be noted that donors were predominantly white British and more often female, and clonal diversity was possibly underestimated.

Germline V gene lookup returns CDR1 LGHDT and CDR2 YNNKEL (reference sequence). The length of the CDR3 is 13 residues. The ends were cut back, 4 bases at V and 4 bases at J, with 11 bases in the middle. A word on this clone: Its antigen is undetermined.

Produced via immunoSEQ multiplex PCR; TCRdb's table is partial and in-frame only. The repertoire has under 150,000 clones, over 90% of them found once; the top ten carry about 0.86%. Sequenced material: peripheral blood, taken on day 0 of AZD1222 vaccination. This TCR came from an adult in good health. The chain joins TRBV3-1 (or the pseudogene TRBV3-2) to TRBJ2-7; D perhaps matches TRBD2 (5 bases). The CDR3 loop reads CASSPRRRYEQYF. Written as DNA, the CDR3 is TGTGCCAGCAGCCCTCGTAGGAGGTACGAGCAGTACTTC.